This T cell receptor (beta chain) was sequenced during a study of blood T cell repertoires in COVID-19. Trimming cost V 2 bases and J 5 bases, with 10 bases left between them. Germline CDR1 SGDLS, CDR2 YYNGEE. The CDR3 is 13 amino acids. How the authors handled the data: Estimation of nucleated cell counts relied on the amplification of reference gene primers. Sequenced by immunoSEQ multiplex PCR; TCRdb stores in-frame clones only, minus some. The V and J calls and clone size are taken from that table; D and trimming were inferred from the DNA. The sample has approximately 150,000 clones, 88% seen once.

The material sequenced was peripheral blood. The source of this sequence is a man between 50 and 59 years old who had recovered from COVID-19. The chain recombines TRBV9 with TRBJ1-2; D possibly corresponds to TRBD1 (6 bases). CDR3 in DNA: TGTGCCAGCAGCGTTGACAGGTGGTATGGCTACACCTTC. Residues: CASSVDRWYGYTF. Filled out from reference TRBV9 and TRBJ1-2, the complete variable domain reads DSGVTQTPKHLITATGQRVTLRCSPRSGDLSVYWYQQSLDQGLQFLIQYYNGEERAKGNILERFSAQQFPDLHSELNLSSLELGDSALYFCASSVDRWYGYTFGSGTRLTVV.